Following are 27 T cell receptor beta chains from one sample sequenced in a study of blood T cell repertoires in COVID-19. Assay: immunoSEQ multiplex PCR; the TCRdb copy retains only in-frame clones and omits some. This table has about 180,000 clones, 86% appearing once. The sample was peripheral blood. The receptor set was obtained from a man aged 45 to 65 with active or convalescent COVID-19.

The chain joins TRBV6-1 to TRBJ2-7; 12 bases map to TRBD2. This CDR3 comprises 17 residues. Germline CDR1 MNHNS, CDR2 SASEGT. J gave up 6 bases and V 0 bases, and 9 bases lay outside the gene matches. CDR3 loop: CASSEAGLAGGPLEQYF. The CDR3 coding sequence is TGTGCCAGCAGTGAAGCCGGGCTAGCGGGAGGGCCACTCGAGCAGTACTTC.

V and J are TRBV5-1 and TRBJ2-3, with D maybe TRBD2 (5 bases). V lost 0 bases, J lost 4 bases, and 9 bases lay in between. Germline CDR1 SGHRS, CDR2 YFSETQ. The CDR3 has 14 amino acids. The CDR3 bases are TGCGCCAGCAGCTTGGTAGGGAGAGCAGATACGCAGTATTTT. This codes for CASSLVGRADTQYF.

This sequence joins TRBV21-1 and TRBJ1-2; the table's TRBD1 call for D was not verified on the DNA. TRBV21-1 is a documented pseudogene. This CDR3 region has 14 residues. The CDR3 is CASSKDGQGGGYTF. The CDR3 nucleotides read TGTGCCAGCAGCAAAGACGGACAGGGAGGCGGCTACACCTTC.

V and J are TRBV5-6 and TRBJ1-5, with D perhaps TRBD1 (6 bases). Trimming pared 2 bases from V and 0 bases from J, leaving 15 bases between. CDR1 is SGHDT and CDR2 is YYEEEE in the germline V gene. This CDR3 region has 17 residues. CDR3 residues: CASSFGKQGHSNQPQHF. CDR3 bases: TGTGCCAGCAGCTTTGGTAAACAGGGACATAGCAATCAGCCCCAGCATTTT.

The chain uses TRBV27 and TRBJ2-3; 11 bases match TRBD2. The CDR3 is 17 residues long. Losses at the gene ends were 2 bases for V and 0 bases for J; bases not matched to a gene: 4. Germline-derived CDR1 and CDR2 are MNHEY and SMNVEV (reference sequence). This chain's CDR3 is CASSLIGTSGSTDTQYF. The CDR3 DNA sequence: TGTGCCAGCAGTTTAATCGGGACTAGCGGTAGCACAGATACGCAGTATTTT.

This chain uses TRBV9 with TRBJ2-3, with 10 nucleotides matching TRBD2. CDR3 length: 16 residues. Looked up from germline, CDR1 is SGDLS and CDR2 is YYNGEE. J gave up 2 bases and V 4 bases, and 7 bases lay outside the gene matches. CDR3 protein: CASSFGLAVDTDTQYF. CDR3 nucleotide sequence: TGTGCCAGCAGCTTCGGACTAGCGGTTGACACAGATACGCAGTATTTT.

This clone was counted a single time. The V call is TRBV11-2, the J call TRBJ2-1; 9 nucleotides align to TRBD1. The CDR3 extends over 15 amino acids. V was clipped by 3 bases and J by 7 bases; unmatched bases: 7. Germline CDR1 is SGHAT and CDR2 is FQNNGV. In DNA form, the CDR3 reads TGTGCCAGCAGCTTCGGACAGGGGTTCCGGAATGAGCAGTTCTTC. Translating gives CASSFGQGFRNEQFF.

The count of this clone is one. J is TRBJ2-2 and V is TRBV7-9; TRBD2 might be the D (5 bases). The V and J ends lost 4 bases and 5 bases respectively, with 8 bases between them. Germline loops: CDR1 SEHNR, CDR2 FQNEAQ (reference sequence). The length of the CDR3 is 13 residues. DNA for the CDR3: TGTGCCAGCAGCTCCGGGGTTACCGGGGAGCTGTTTTTT. The encoded protein is CASSSGVTGELFF.

This chain connects TRBV27 to TRBJ1-2; 7 bases are a match to TRBD1. Germline V gene sequence: CDR1 MNHEY, CDR2 SMNVEV (reference sequence). This CDR3 is 18 amino acids long. The V and J ends lost 3 bases and 0 bases, in that order; junction bases with no gene match: 13. CDR3 DNA: TGTGCCAGCAGTTTTGAACCCCTTGGGACAGACTCTAACTATGGCTACACCTTC. It encodes CASSFEPLGTDSNYGYTF.

The chain is built from TRBV7-6 and TRBJ2-1, with 14 bases that match TRBD2. This CDR3 spans 15 amino acids. V lost 4 bases to trimming and J lost 6 bases; unmatched junction nucleotides: 2. CDR1 is SGHVS and CDR2 is FNYEAQ in the germline V gene. The CDR3 sequence is CASSSGLAGVNEQFF. The CDR3 nucleotides read TGTGCCAGCAGCTCGGGACTAGCGGGAGTCAATGAGCAGTTCTTC.

The chain is built from TRBV18 and TRBJ1-5; maybe TRBD1 (6 bases). The CDR3 consists of 16 residues. Germline lookup yields CDR1 KGHSH and CDR2 LQKENI. Deletions cut 0 bases from V and 2 bases from J, with 11 bases between. CDR3 residues: CASSPPWDKGNQPQHF. CDR3 in DNA: TGTGCCAGCTCACCACCATGGGACAAAGGCAATCAGCCCCAGCATTTT.

As DNA, the CDR3 is TGTGCTAGTGGTTTGTCAGCAGCGGCGGGAGAGACCCAGTACTTC. Translating it yields CASGLSAAAGETQYF. This rearrangement joins TRBV12-5 to TRBJ2-5, with D perhaps matching TRBD2 (5 bases). The CDR3 consists of 15 residues. Between the trimmed V and J ends, which lost 2 bases and 4 bases, there was a span of 14 bases. Germline V gives CDR1 LGHNT, CDR2 FRNRAP.

This clone was observed a handful of times. CDR3: CASKPQGAYGYTF. Written as DNA, the CDR3 is TGTGCCAGCAAACCGCAGGGGGCCTATGGCTACACCTTC. The chain links TRBV27 to TRBJ1-2, with 8 nucleotides matching TRBD1. CDR3 length: 13 amino acids. Germline V gives CDR1 MNHEY, CDR2 SMNVEV (reference sequence). V shed 7 bases and J 4 bases; nucleotides not matched to a gene: 5.

The chain couples TRBV12-3 or TRBV12-4 to TRBJ1-2, with 7 bases that match TRBD1. Trimming took 7 bases from V and 8 from J; bases not matched to a gene: 4. This CDR3 is built from 11 residues. Written as DNA, the CDR3 is TGTGCCAGCAAGGGGACAGAAGGCTACACCTTC. Its translation is CASKGTEGYTF.

This chain uses TRBV7-2 with TRBJ2-2; D unresolved. Trimming left V 1 base short and J 3 bases short, with 12 bases between. The germline V gene encodes CDR1 SGHTA and CDR2 FQGNSA. The CDR3 covers 16 residues. The CDR3 is CASSLDWPSDTGELFF. As DNA, the CDR3 is TGTGCCAGCAGCTTAGATTGGCCGTCAGACACCGGGGAGCTGTTTTTT.

The V gene is TRBV11-1, the J gene TRBJ2-5, with TRBD2 matching over 9 bases. The CDR3 consists of 16 residues. Germline trimming cut 2 bases from V and 0 bases from J; bases unmatched to any gene: 4. The V gene's germline CDR1 is SGHAT and CDR2 FQDESV (reference sequence). CDR3 residues: CASSLMAGGHQETQYF. Written as DNA, the CDR3 is TGTGCCAGCAGCTTAATGGCGGGAGGGCACCAAGAGACCCAGTACTTC.

The chain joins TRBV28 to TRBJ1-1; D remains ambiguous. Trimming removed 2 bases at V and 2 bases at J, with 9 bases between. This CDR3 has 14 amino acids. Per the germline V gene, CDR1 is MDHEN and CDR2 is SYDVKM. The CDR3 nucleotides read TGTGCCAGCAGTTTACCAAGCCAAAACACTGAAGCTTTCTTT. It specifies CASSLPSQNTEAFF. Complete variable domain (other parts from reference TRBV28 and TRBJ1-1): DVKVTQSSRYLVKRTGEKVFLECVQDMDHENMFWYRQDPGLGLRLIYFSYDVKMKEKGDIPEGYSVSREKKERFSLILESASTNQTSMYLCASSLPSQNTEAFFGQGTRLTVV.

The chain couples TRBV2 to TRBJ2-7; possible D gene TRBD2, 5 bases. The ends were cut back, 7 bases at V and 3 bases at J, with 13 bases in the middle. Germline lookup yields CDR1 SNHLY and CDR2 FYNNEI. The CDR3 runs 13 residues. This CDR3 reads CASKRSEDYEQYF. CDR3 DNA: TGTGCCAGCAAACGGTCGGAGGACTACGAGCAGTACTTC.

This chain uses TRBV9 with TRBJ1-3; D perhaps matches TRBD1 (6 bases). This CDR3 is built from 16 residues. Trimming removed 2 bases from V and 0 bases from J, with 12 bases in between. Per the germline V gene, CDR1 is SGDLS and CDR2 is YYNGEE. The CDR3 coding sequence is TGTGCCAGCAGCGTCGCTGGACAGTACTCTGGAAACACCATATATTTT. It specifies CASSVAGQYSGNTIYF.

About this clone itself: This specimen includes other DNA sequences encoding the same CDR3. The genes are TRBV29-1 and TRBJ1-3; TRBD1 might be the D (5 bases). CDR1 SQVTM and CDR2 ANQGSEA come from the germline V gene. Trimming cost V 2 bases and J 1 base, with 6 bases left between them. The CDR3 length is 13 residues. CDR3 bases: TGCAGCGTTGAAAGGGGTTCTGGAAACACCATATATTTT. It codes for CSVERGSGNTIYF. The full variable domain, rest sourced from reference TRBV29-1 and TRBJ1-3, is SAVISQKPSRDICQRGTSLTIQCQVDSQVTMMFWYRQQPGQSLTLIATANQGSEATYESGFVIDKFPISRPNLTFSTLTVSNMSPEDSSIYLCSVERGSGNTIYFGEGSWLTVV.

The CDR3 bases are TGTGCCACCTCCGGCGGATCCTACGAGCAGTACTTC. Amino acid sequence: CATSGGSYEQYF. The chain combines TRBV24-1 with TRBJ2-7, with D unresolved. The CDR3 is 12 residues long. The V gene lost 9 bases and the J gene lost 1 base, with 9 bases spanning the gap. CDR1 KGHDR and CDR2 SFDVKD come from the germline V gene.

The V call is TRBV18, the J call TRBJ2-1; 10 bases are shared with TRBD2. In germline, CDR1 is KGHSH, CDR2 LQKENI. V lost 3 bases and J lost 5; bases outside the gene matches: 4. This CDR3 spans 15 amino acids. This CDR3 is CASSPGLAPNNEQFF. As DNA, the CDR3 is TGTGCCAGCTCACCGGGACTAGCGCCGAACAATGAGCAGTTCTTC. Based on the CDR3 plus reference TRBV18 and TRBJ2-1, the full variable domain is NAGVMQNPRHLVRRRGQEARLRCSPMKGHSHVYWYRQLPEEGLKFMVYLQKENIIDESGMPKERFSAEFPKEGPSILRIQQVVRGDSAAYFCASSPGLAPNNEQFFGPGTRLTVL.

V gene TRBV2 combines with J gene TRBJ1-2; D is uncertain. This CDR3 contains 16 residues. Germline CDR1 is SNHLY and CDR2 is FYNNEI. V was clipped by 2 bases and J by 7 bases, with 20 bases between them. CDR3 nucleotides: TGTGCCAGCAGTGAAACAAGGCAAGGGCTAGGACTTGGCTACACCTTC. It is translated as CASSETRQGLGLGYTF.

This clone has a single count. The J gene is TRBJ2-3, the V gene TRBV5-1; the match to TRBD2 covers 8 bases. The CDR3 runs 17 residues. Germline V lookup: CDR1 SGHRS, CDR2 YFSETQ. J gave up 0 bases and V 4 bases, and 10 bases lay outside the gene matches. The CDR3 bases are TGCGCCAGCAGCCCACTTTGGCGGGGGGCGAGCACAGATACGCAGTATTTT. As protein: CASSPLWRGASTDTQYF.

This clone was seen a few times. J is TRBJ1-6 and V is TRBV11-2; D is undetermined. CDR3 length: 14 residues. V gave up 3 bases and J gave up 10 bases, with 13 bases separating them. Germline V gene sequence: CDR1 SGHAT, CDR2 FQNNGV. The CDR3 DNA follows: TGTGCCAGCAGCTTCCCCCCCCGTGTCTCACCCCTCCACTTT. This encodes CASSFPPRVSPLHF.

The chain couples TRBV7-3 to TRBJ2-7, with 12 bases fitting TRBD2. Germline assignment: CDR1 SGHTA and CDR2 FQGTGA. The J segment lost 2 bases and the V segment lost 5 bases, leaving 10 bases of the junction unmatched. This CDR3 has 17 amino acids. The CDR3 coding sequence is TGTGCCAGCAGCCTCGCGACTAGCGGGAGCTTTCCCTACGAGCAGTACTTC. The encoded protein is CASSLATSGSFPYEQYF.

This chain uses TRBV9 with TRBJ2-7; 8 bases fit TRBD2. The ends lost 3 bases at V and 7 bases at J; junction bases unmatched: 12. The CDR3 totals 15 residues. From germline, CDR1 is SGDLS and CDR2 YYNGEE. CDR3 sequence (DNA): TGTGCCAGCAGCGCAACCGGGACTAGTATGAGGGAGCAGTACTTC. It translates to CASSATGTSMREQYF.